Listed below are T cell receptor beta chains from one sample, sequenced in a study of T cell repertoires in cytomegalovirus infection. Their recognized antigens are unknown. TCRdb fed the reads into MiXCR, producing one record per CDR3 protein. The profile shows some 480,000 distinct CDR3 sequences, roughly a third of them singletons. Here the sequenced sample was cultured PBMCs, taken from culture after CMV antigen stimulation. The receptors were gathered from a human donor in good health (CMV status not recorded). Some clones in this sample may be carry-over from other donors' samples. The CDR3 runs from the conserved cysteine through the conserved F or W. Fields, in order: D gene, clone size, V gene, J gene, CDR3 DNA, CDR3 protein. D genes are given only for firm matches. Only part of the rows carry a size: once, few, many, or a class if the clone is expanded.

TRBD2	NA	TRBV4-3	TRBJ2-1	TGCGCCAGCAGCCAAGATTTGGGGACTAGAATAAATGAGCAGTTCTTC	CASSQDLGTRINEQFF
NA	few	TRBV6-2/TRBV6-3	TRBJ1-2	TGTGCCAGCAGTACACCGGGACTCTATGGCTACACCTTC	CASSTPGLYGYTF
NA	NA	TRBV15	TRBJ2-5	TGTGCCACCAGCAACATCGGCTCCAGGGAGACCCAGTACTTC	CATSNIGSRETQYF
NA	NA	TRBV2	TRBJ1-2	TGTGCCAGCAGCAAATTGACGGGGGTACAGGGCTACACCTTC	CASSKLTGVQGYTF
TRBD1	NA	TRBV6-2/TRBV6-3	TRBJ1-1	TGTGCCAGCAGTTACCCGCTAGGACAGGGGAGCACTGAAGCTTTCTTT	CASSYPLGQGSTEAFF
NA	NA	TRBV20-1	TRBJ1-1	TGCAGTGCCCCGGAGGGGACTGAAGCTTTCTTT	CSAPEGTEAFF
NA	NA	TRBV2	TRBJ1-1	TGTGCCAGGGAGGGGGGCAGGGAGAGGAACACTGAAGCTTTCTTT	CAREGGRERNTEAFF
TRBD1	few	TRBV25-1	TRBJ1-2	TGTGCCAGCAGTGAGACAGGGGGCAAGGATGGCTACACCTTC	CASSETGGKDGYTF
NA	many	TRBV10-3	TRBJ2-5	TGTGCCATCAAGGGGCAGGATAAAGGGAACCAAGAGACCCAGTACTTC	CAIKGQDKGNQETQYF
NA	NA	TRBV20-1	TRBJ1-5	TGCAGTGCTAGAGAACCGAATCAGCCCCAGCATTTT	CSAREPNQPQHF
TRBD1	few	TRBV12-5	TRBJ1-2	TGTGCTAGTGGTTCAGGCGACAGGGCGAATGGCTACACCTTC	CASGSGDRANGYTF
TRBD2	once	TRBV20-1	TRBJ2-2	TGCAGTGCTAGAGACAGCTTGGGGGGAGGGCGGAACGGGGAGCTGTTTTTT	CSARDSLGGGRNGELFF
TRBD2	NA	TRBV19	TRBJ2-1	TGTGCCAGTAGTATCCCGAGCGGGGGTGCCTACAATGAGCAGTTCTTC	CASSIPSGGAYNEQFF
TRBD2	NA	TRBV24-1	TRBJ2-1	TGTGCCACCAGTGATTTCGGCGGGAGGGCCATTGGTGAGCAGTTCTTC	CATSDFGGRAIGEQFF
NA	few	TRBV29-1	TRBJ2-2	TGCAGCGTCGCTTTTTCTATTACCGGGGAGCTGTTTTTT	CSVAFSITGELFF
NA	few	TRBV7-2	TRBJ1-2	TGTGCCAGCAGCTTAGATACATTTAACTATGGCTACACCTTC	CASSLDTFNYGYTF
TRBD1	NA	TRBV12-3/TRBV12-4	TRBJ1-1	TGTGCCAGCAGGGGGGGACAGGGGAGGACTGAAGCTTTCTTT	CASRGGQGRTEAFF
TRBD2	few	TRBV6-1	TRBJ2-2	TGTGCCACCTCTACGGCGGGAGGGCGGGGGGAGCTGTTTTTT	CATSTAGGRGELFF
TRBD2	NA	TRBV24-1	TRBJ2-3	TGTGCCACCAGTGATGCTAGCGGGATTCGCGCAGATACGCAGTATTTT	CATSDASGIRADTQYF
NA	NA	TRBV7-8	TRBJ2-3	TGTGCCAGCAGCTTCCGCGTAAACACAGATACGCAGTATTTT	CASSFRVNTDTQYF
NA	many	TRBV7-2	TRBJ1-2	TGTGCCAGCAGCTCGCCGGTTGGAGGAGGAAACTATGGCTACACCTTC	CASSSPVGGGNYGYTF
TRBD1	NA	TRBV7-7	TRBJ2-7	TGTGCCAGCAGCCCCTGGGACAGCGTCAGCGAGCAGTACTTC	CASSPWDSVSEQYF
NA	few	TRBV19	TRBJ1-2	TGTGCCAGTAGTACCTCCGGCAGGAACTATGGCTACACCTTC	CASSTSGRNYGYTF
NA	many	TRBV7-2	TRBJ1-1	TGTGCCAGCAGCGCCGAAATGTACACTGAAGCTTTCTTT	CASSAEMYTEAFF
NA	NA	TRBV4-3	TRBJ2-2	TGCGCCAGCAGCCAAGCGACCGGGATCGGGTCCGGGGAGCTGTTTTTT	CASSQATGIGSGELFF
TRBD1	few	TRBV6-2/TRBV6-3	TRBJ1-1	TGTGCCAGCAGGACAGGGATTCCTTTCGAAGCTTTCTTT	CASRTGIPFEAFF
NA	few	TRBV12-3/TRBV12-4	TRBJ1-1	TGTGCCAGCAGTTCGACGGGACACCAGGGGTCCGAAGCTTTCTTT	CASSSTGHQGSEAFF
TRBD1	NA	TRBV19	TRBJ1-4	TGTGCCAGTAGTCACCAGACAGGGTCTAATGAAAAACTGTTTTTT	CASSHQTGSNEKLFF
TRBD1	few	TRBV6-2/TRBV6-3	TRBJ2-5	TGTGCCAGCAGCCGGACAGGGGAAGAGACCCAGTACTTC	CASSRTGEETQYF
NA	NA	TRBV14	TRBJ2-1	TGTGCCAGCAGCCTCGACCTAGACAGCCATGAGCAGTTCTTC	CASSLDLDSHEQFF
NA	NA	TRBV7-3	TRBJ2-2	TGTGCCAGCCGGTCGGCCCCCGGGGAGCTGTTTTTT	CASRSAPGELFF
TRBD2	few	TRBV7-6	TRBJ2-2	TGTGCCAGCAGCTTGGGACTAGCGGAGGCAAACACCGGGGAGCTGTTTTTT	CASSLGLAEANTGELFF
TRBD2	NA	TRBV6-2/TRBV6-3	TRBJ2-3	TGTGCCACCCGTCCGGGACTAGCGGTCGGTACGCAGTATTTT	CATRPGLAVGTQYF
TRBD2	NA	TRBV20-1	TRBJ2-7	TGCAGTGCCCTCTCCGGGGCTAGCGGGAGATACGAGCAGTACTTC	CSALSGASGRYEQYF
TRBD2	NA	TRBV7-6	TRBJ2-1	TGTGCCAGCAGTCGACCCCGAGAGCGGGAGGCTTACAATGAGCAGTTCTTC	CASSRPREREAYNEQFF
NA	once	TRBV30	TRBJ2-3	TGTGCCTGGAGAAGGATTAGCACAGATACGCAGTATTTT	CAWRRISTDTQYF
NA	many	TRBV7-2	TRBJ2-1	TGTGCCAGCAGCTTATGGCGCGACTACAATGAGCAGTTCTTC	CASSLWRDYNEQFF
NA	many	TRBV7-2	TRBJ2-7	TGTGCCAGCAGCTTAGAGTTGCACGACTCCTACGAGCAGTACTTC	CASSLELHDSYEQYF
NA	NA	TRBV12-3/TRBV12-4	TRBJ1-1	TGTGCCAGCACTCACGGACAGACGAACACTGAAGCTTTCTTT	CASTHGQTNTEAFF
NA	many	TRBV7-2	TRBJ2-3	TGTGCCAGCAGCTTACAGCGCACAGATACGCAGTATTTT	CASSLQRTDTQYF